What follows describes a single T cell receptor beta chain. Its specificity is not known. Different DNA sequences within this sample yield the same CDR3. This sample is part of a study of beta chain features in type 1 diabetes. Based on CD45RO/CCR7/CD25/CD127/CD95/CD27, CD4+ regulatory, stem cell-like memory, naive and central memory cells were sorted. Reverse transcription of all isolated RNA meant that expressed TCRB transcripts were sequenced. The average read count of naive, central memory and regulatory T cell samples was about 3.3 million. Generated by immunoSEQ multiplex PCR, the TCRdb table keeps only in-frame clones and is missing some. The repertoire includes approximately 170,000 clones, less than 9.5% of them detected once, and under 2.5% sits in the top ten. V lost 3 bases, J lost 3 bases, and 5 bases stayed unmatched. Germline values: CDR1 SGHRS, CDR2 YFSETQ. The CDR3 spans 14 residues.

Study-level results: HLA effects on TCRB rearrangement stayed unresolved here. Significant though moderate, a shortening of TCRB CDR3s appeared in all four CD4+ subsets of Type 1 diabetes patients.

The chain joins TRBV5-1 to TRBJ2-7; TRBD1 agrees at 8 bases. Sequenced: central memory CD4+ T cells from blood. This TCR came from a woman in her late teens or twenties in good health. The CDR3 DNA reads as TGCGCCAGCAGCTCCACAGGGGGAAACTACGAGCAGTACTTC. This encodes CASSSTGGNYEQYF.